This T cell receptor beta chain appears in the sequencing data of a study of blood T cell repertoires in COVID-19. Study-wide context: Italy, Spain and the United States were the sources of the convalescent and acute COVID-19 samples. In each case, the material was cDNA or gDNA derived from T cells, B-cell-depleted T cells, or PBMCs.

During active infection, Seattle patients enrolled and were then monitored through disease. This clone appeared a single time. Original methodology: Reference gene primer amplification gave nucleated cell count estimates. Data came from immunoSEQ multiplex PCR; TCRdb stores just in-frame clones and leaves some out. V, J and clone size are taken as reported in that table, and D and trimming were inferred from the DNA itself. The data show around 210,000 clones, 70% to 90% seen once. Trimming removed 7 bases at V and 0 bases at J, with 7 bases between. The germline gives CDR1 MNHEY, CDR2 SVGAGI. The CDR3 runs 13 residues.

The chain has TRBV6-5 and TRBJ1-5; D unclear. The sample taken for sequencing was peripheral blood. The clonotype was recovered from a man in his fifties or sixties with COVID-19, enrolled during active disease. The DNA of the CDR3 is TGTGCCAGCATGAGTAATAGCAATCAGCCCCAGCATTTT. Protein sequence: CASMSNSNQPQHF.